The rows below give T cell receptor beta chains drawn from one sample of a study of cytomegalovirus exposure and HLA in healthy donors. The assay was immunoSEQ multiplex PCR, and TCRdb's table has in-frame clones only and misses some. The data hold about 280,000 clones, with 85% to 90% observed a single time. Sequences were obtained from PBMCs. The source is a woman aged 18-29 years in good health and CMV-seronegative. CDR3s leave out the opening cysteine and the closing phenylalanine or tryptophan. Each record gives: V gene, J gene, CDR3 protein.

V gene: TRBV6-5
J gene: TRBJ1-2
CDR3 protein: ASSYGQGDGYT

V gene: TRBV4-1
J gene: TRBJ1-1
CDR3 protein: ASSQFVGVNTEAF

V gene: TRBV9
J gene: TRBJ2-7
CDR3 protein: ASSVGAGGNYEQY

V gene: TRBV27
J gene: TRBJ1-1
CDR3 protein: ASSLTVDTEAF

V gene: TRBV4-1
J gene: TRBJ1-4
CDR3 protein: ASSQAVSSGNEKLF

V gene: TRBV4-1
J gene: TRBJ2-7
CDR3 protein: ASSQDEREQY

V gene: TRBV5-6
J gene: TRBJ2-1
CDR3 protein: ASSFIETSGRGEQF

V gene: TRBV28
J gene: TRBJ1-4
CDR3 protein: ASKISNEKLF

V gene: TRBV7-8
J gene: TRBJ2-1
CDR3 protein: ASSSPAGGNEQF

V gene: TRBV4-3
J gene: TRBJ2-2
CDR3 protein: ASSQDLTSGRAVAGELF

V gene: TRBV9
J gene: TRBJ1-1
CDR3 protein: ASSVSGYNTEAF

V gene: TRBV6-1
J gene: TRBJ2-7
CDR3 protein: ASSHRLAGVYEQY

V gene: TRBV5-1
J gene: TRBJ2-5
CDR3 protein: ASSWGLAGEGETQY

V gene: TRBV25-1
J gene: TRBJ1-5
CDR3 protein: ASSSGSNQPQH

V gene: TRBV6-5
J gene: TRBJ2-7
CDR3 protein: ASRSGTRLYEQY

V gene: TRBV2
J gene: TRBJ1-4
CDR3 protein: ASSEALRGPNEKLF

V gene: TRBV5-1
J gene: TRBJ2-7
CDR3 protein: ASSLGGISYEQY

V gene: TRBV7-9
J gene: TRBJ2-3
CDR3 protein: ASGLTDTQY

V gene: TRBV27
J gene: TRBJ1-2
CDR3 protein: ASSLSGTGDYGYT

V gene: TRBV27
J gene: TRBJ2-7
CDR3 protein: ASSLSYQGEQY

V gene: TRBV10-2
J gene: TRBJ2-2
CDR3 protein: ASSSPGQPNTGELF

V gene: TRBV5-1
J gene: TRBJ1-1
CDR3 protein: ASSSQRTGVNTEAF

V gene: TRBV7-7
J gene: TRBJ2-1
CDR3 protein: ASSLGTGRSEQF

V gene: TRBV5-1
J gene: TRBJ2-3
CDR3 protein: ASRRETDTQY

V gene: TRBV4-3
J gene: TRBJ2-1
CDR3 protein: ASSQDVGLAGGTYNEQF

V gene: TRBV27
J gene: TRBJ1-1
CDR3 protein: ASSSNPGTWGVNTEAF

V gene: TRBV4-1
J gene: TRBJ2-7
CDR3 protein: ASSLEPGTEQY

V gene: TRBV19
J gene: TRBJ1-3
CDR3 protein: ASSIQGASGNTIY

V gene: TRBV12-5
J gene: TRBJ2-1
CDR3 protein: ASGLIADPYNEQF

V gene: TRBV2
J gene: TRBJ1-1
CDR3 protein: ASSYSGTEAF

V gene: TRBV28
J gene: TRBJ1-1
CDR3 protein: ASSWRQGQNTEAF

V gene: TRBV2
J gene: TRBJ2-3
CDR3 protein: ASSEGQGVFTDTQY

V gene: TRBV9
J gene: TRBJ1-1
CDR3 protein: ASSTRTGIGGNTEAF

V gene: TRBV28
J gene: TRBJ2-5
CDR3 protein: ASHGLAGGETQY